The source of this T cell receptor beta chain is a study of molecular identifiers for immune sequencing clone quantification. Study at large: Across replicate runs, RNA obtained from about 20,000 or 100,000 naive CD8 cells was divided into five, with four undergoing sequencing.

Bulk libraries came from a prior protocol with listed TCR primers. TCRdb re-analysed the PCR reads in MiXCR, keeping a single row per CDR3 protein. This table has some 100,000 distinct CDR3 sequences, under 20% appearing once. Libraries for naive CD8 T cells, which were made from about 20,000 to 1,000,000 sorted cells, drew on 10%, 30% or 50% of the RNA. V dropped 4 bases and J dropped 0; count of bases not matched to a gene: 4. CDR3 size: 17 residues. The germline CDR1 and CDR2 sequences are MDHEN and SYDVKM. This clonotype showed up many times. The J gene is TRBJ2-6, the V gene TRBV28; TRBD1 matches at 9 bases. The sequence derives from a human donor in good health. Some libraries in this study had Jurkat cell RNA spiked in. The sequencing input was naive CD8+ T cells from blood, with Jurkat cell RNA spiked in. Subset of the sample: FACS-sorted CD8+CD4-CCR7+CD45RA+ naive T cells. The CDR3 region is CASSWDRVGSGANVLTF. The CDR3, as DNA: TGTGCCAGCAGTTGGGACAGGGTAGGCTCTGGGGCCAACGTCCTGACTTTC.